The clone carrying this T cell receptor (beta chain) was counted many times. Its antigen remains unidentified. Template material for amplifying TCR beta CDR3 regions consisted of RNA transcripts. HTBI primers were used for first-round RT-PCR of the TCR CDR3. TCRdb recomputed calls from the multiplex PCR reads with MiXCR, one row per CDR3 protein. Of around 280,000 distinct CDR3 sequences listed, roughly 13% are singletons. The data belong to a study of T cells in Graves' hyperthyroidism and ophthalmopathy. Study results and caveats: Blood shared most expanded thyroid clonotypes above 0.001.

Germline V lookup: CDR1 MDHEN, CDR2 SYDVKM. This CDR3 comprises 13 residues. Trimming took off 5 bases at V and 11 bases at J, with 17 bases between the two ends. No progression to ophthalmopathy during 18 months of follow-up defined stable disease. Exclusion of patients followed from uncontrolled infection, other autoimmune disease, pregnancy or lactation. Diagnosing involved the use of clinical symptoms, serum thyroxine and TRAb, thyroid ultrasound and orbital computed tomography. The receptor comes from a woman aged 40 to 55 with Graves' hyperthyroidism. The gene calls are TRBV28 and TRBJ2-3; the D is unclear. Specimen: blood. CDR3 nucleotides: TGTGCCAGCAGTCTACCCCTCTTGGGTGGGCAGTATTTT. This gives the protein CASSLPLLGGQYF.